This T cell receptor (beta chain) emerged from a study of early T cells in non-severe SARS-CoV-2 infection. Whole-study context: Sequenced bulk RNA came from whole blood that was unsorted, and chains were unpaired. Study-wide points: There was a bias toward anti-spike CD8 responses in VDJdb matching, which missed private and CD4 specificities.

Tagging with unique molecular identifiers was applied to individual cDNA molecules. TCRdb independently ran MiXCR on the 5' RACE reads; one entry per CDR3 protein. The sample yields fewer than 55,000 distinct CDR3 sequences, 7% to 10% seen once. Germline V gene sequence: CDR1 SGHRS, CDR2 YFSETQ. V was shortened by 0 bases and J by 1 base, with 7 bases between the two germline ends. The CDR3 extends over 14 amino acids. The table lists this clonotype with many counts. Its cognate antigen is unknown. The rearrangement joins TRBV5-1 to TRBJ1-1; D not certain. This sequence originates from an adult who was a healthcare worker with PCR-confirmed SARS-CoV-2 infection or an uninfected control (not recorded which). Sequenced: whole blood. The CDR3 DNA reads TGCGCCAGCAGCTTGGTGGCGGAGAACACTGAAGCTTTCTTT. It translates to CASSLVAENTEAFF.